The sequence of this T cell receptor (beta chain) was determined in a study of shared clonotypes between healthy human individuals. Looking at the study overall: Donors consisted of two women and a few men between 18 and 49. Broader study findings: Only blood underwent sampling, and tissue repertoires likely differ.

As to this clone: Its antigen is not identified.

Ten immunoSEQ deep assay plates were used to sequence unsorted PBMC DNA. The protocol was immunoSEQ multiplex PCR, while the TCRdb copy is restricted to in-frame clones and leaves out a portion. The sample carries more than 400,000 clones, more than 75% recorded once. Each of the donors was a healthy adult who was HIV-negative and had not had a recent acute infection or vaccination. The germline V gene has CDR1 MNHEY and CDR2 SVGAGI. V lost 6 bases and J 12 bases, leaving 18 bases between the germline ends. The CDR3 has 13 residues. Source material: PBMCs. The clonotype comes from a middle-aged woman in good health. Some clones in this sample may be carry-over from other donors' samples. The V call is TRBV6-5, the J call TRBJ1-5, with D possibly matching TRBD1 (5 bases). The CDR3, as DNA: TGTGCCAGCAGCACGGGACGGCTGGGTCTCCAGCATTTT. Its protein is CASSTGRLGLQHF.